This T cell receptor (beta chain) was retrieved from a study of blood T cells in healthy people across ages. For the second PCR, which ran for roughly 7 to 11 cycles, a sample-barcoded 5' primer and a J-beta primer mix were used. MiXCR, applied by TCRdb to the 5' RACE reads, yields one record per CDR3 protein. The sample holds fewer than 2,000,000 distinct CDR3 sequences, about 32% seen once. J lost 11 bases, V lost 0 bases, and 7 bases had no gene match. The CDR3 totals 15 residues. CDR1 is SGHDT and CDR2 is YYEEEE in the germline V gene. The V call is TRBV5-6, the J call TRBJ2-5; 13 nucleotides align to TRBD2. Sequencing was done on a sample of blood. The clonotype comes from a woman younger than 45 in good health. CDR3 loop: CASSLGTSGSIGQYF. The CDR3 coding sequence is TGTGCCAGCAGCTTGGGGACTAGCGGGAGTATTGGGCAGTACTTC.